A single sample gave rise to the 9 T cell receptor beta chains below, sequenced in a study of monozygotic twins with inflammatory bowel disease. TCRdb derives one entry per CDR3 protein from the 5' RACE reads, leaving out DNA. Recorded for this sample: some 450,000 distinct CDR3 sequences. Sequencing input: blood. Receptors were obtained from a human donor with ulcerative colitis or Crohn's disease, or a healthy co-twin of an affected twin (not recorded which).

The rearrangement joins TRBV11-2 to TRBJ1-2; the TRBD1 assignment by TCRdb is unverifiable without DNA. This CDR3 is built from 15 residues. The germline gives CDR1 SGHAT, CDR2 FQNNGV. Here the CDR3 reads CASSSPSRQGNGYTF. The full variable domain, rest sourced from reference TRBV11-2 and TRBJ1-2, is EAGVAQSPRYKIIEKRQSVAFWCNPISGHATLYWYQQILGQGPKLLIQFQNNGVVDDSQLPKDRFSAERLKGVDSTLKIQPAKLEDSAVYLCASSSPSRQGNGYTFGSGTRLTVV.

CDR3 amino acids: CASSPGTGRSGNTIYF. V is TRBV12-3 or TRBV12-4 and J is TRBJ1-3; TCRdb designates TRBD1, a call that cannot be tested without DNA. This CDR3 has 16 amino acids.

CDR3 protein: CASSPGGEQPQHF. The chain has TRBV5-1 and TRBJ1-5; TCRdb indicates TRBD1, and absent DNA this call remains unverified. Germline V gene lookup returns CDR1 SGHRS and CDR2 YFSETQ. The CDR3 covers 13 residues.

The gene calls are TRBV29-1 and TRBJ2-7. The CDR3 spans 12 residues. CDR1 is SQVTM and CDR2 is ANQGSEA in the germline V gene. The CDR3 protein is CSFSDQGYEQYF.

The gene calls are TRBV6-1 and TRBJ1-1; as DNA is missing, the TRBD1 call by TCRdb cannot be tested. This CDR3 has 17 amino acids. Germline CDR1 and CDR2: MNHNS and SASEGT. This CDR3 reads CASSQRQTGQGNTEAFF.

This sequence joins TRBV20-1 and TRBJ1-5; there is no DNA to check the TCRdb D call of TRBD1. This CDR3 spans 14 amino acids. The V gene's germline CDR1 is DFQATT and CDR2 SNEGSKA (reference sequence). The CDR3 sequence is CSASADREAQPQHF.

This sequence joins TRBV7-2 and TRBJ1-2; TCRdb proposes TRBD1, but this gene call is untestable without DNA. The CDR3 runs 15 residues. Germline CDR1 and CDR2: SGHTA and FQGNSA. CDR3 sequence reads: CASSVSTGAGYGYTF.

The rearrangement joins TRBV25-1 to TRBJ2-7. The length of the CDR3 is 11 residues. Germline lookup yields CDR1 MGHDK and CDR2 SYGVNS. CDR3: CASSAISEQYF.

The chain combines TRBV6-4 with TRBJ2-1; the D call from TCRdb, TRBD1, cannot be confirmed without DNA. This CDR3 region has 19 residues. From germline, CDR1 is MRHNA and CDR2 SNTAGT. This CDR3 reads CASRFTGSRQSSSYNEQFF.